This is a list of T cell receptor beta chains from one sample in a study of T-cell memory formation after mild COVID-19. TCRdb redid the calling of the 5' RACE reads with MiXCR, one entry per CDR3 protein. The repertoire consists of around 300,000 distinct CDR3 sequences, with 13% to 15% occurring once and the leading ten covering around 20%. Sequences were obtained from PBMCs or a T cell subset sorted from them (not recorded which). The receptors shown here come from a man younger than 35 who had mild COVID-19 (a few samples of this study predate the infection). Cell type and time point are not known. Each CDR3 is given with its conserved first and last residue. A D gene is named only where the DNA matches it firmly. A clone size is listed for some rows: how often the clone was seen (once, few, many), or a class if it is expanded.

j_call: TRBJ2-3
clone_size: many
v_call: TRBV12-3/TRBV12-4
d_call: NA
cdr3_nt: TGTGCCAGCAGTTGGCAGGGGAGCACAGATACGCAGTATTTT
cdr3_aa: CASSWQGSTDTQYF

j_call: TRBJ1-2
clone_size: NA
v_call: TRBV4-1
d_call: NA
cdr3_nt: TGCGCCAGCAGCAATCTGGACAGACGACAGATTAACTATGGCTACACCTTC
cdr3_aa: CASSNLDRRQINYGYTF

j_call: TRBJ1-2
clone_size: few
v_call: TRBV11-2
d_call: NA
cdr3_nt: TGTGCCAGCAGCCCGGCCGGGGGTAGCTATGGCTACACCTTC
cdr3_aa: CASSPAGGSYGYTF

j_call: TRBJ2-3
clone_size: NA
v_call: TRBV10-3
d_call: NA
cdr3_nt: TGTGCCATCAGTGAGTCGACAGTACGAACAGATACGCAGTATTTT
cdr3_aa: CAISESTVRTDTQYF

j_call: TRBJ2-1
clone_size: many
v_call: TRBV9
d_call: NA
cdr3_nt: TGTGCCAGCAGCGGTGGTACCGTGCGGTCCTACAATGAGCAGTTCTTC
cdr3_aa: CASSGGTVRSYNEQFF

j_call: TRBJ1-2
clone_size: NA
v_call: TRBV15
d_call: NA
cdr3_nt: TGTGCCACCAGCAGGGATTCATATGGCTACACCTTC
cdr3_aa: CATSRDSYGYTF

j_call: TRBJ1-3
clone_size: few
v_call: TRBV7-2
d_call: TRBD1
cdr3_nt: TGTGCCAGCAGCCAGACAGGGTCTGGAAACACCATATATTTT
cdr3_aa: CASSQTGSGNTIYF

j_call: TRBJ2-7
clone_size: NA
v_call: TRBV20-1
d_call: TRBD1
cdr3_nt: TGCAGTGCTAGAGATGCACGGACAGGGGGGGCGGAGCAGTACTTC
cdr3_aa: CSARDARTGGAEQYF

j_call: TRBJ2-6
clone_size: few
v_call: TRBV2
d_call: NA
cdr3_nt: TGTGCCAGCACTGGTCTCGGGAGCGCTGGGGCCAACGTCCTGACTTTC
cdr3_aa: CASTGLGSAGANVLTF

j_call: TRBJ2-1
clone_size: few
v_call: TRBV9
d_call: NA
cdr3_nt: TGTGCCAGCAGCGTAGCTGGGGGTTCTGCCTACAATGAGCAGTTCTTC
cdr3_aa: CASSVAGGSAYNEQFF

j_call: TRBJ1-2
clone_size: many
v_call: TRBV3-1
d_call: NA
cdr3_nt: TGTGCCAGCAGCCAAGATCAGGTTAGCCTAAACTATGGCTACACCTTC
cdr3_aa: CASSQDQVSLNYGYTF

j_call: TRBJ2-7
clone_size: NA
v_call: TRBV6-1
d_call: TRBD1
cdr3_nt: TGTGCCAGCAGGGACAGGGGGCGCAGGGAGAGCGAGCAGTACTTC
cdr3_aa: CASRDRGRRESEQYF

j_call: TRBJ2-7
clone_size: NA
v_call: TRBV10-3
d_call: TRBD1
cdr3_nt: TGTGCCATCAGTGAGTCTAAATACGGGCAGGGGGCCTACGAGCAGTACTTC
cdr3_aa: CAISESKYGQGAYEQYF

j_call: TRBJ2-1
clone_size: many
v_call: TRBV5-1
d_call: NA
cdr3_nt: TGCGCCAGCAGCCTTGAGATACCTTACAATGAGCAGTTCTTC
cdr3_aa: CASSLEIPYNEQFF

j_call: TRBJ2-5
clone_size: NA
v_call: TRBV12-3/TRBV12-4
d_call: NA
cdr3_nt: TGTGCCAGCAGTTTTTTTTCGTCCCCCGAAGGAGAGACCCAGTACTTC
cdr3_aa: CASSFFSSPEGETQYF

j_call: TRBJ2-3
clone_size: NA
v_call: TRBV7-2
d_call: NA
cdr3_nt: TGTGCCAGCAGCTTAGCACCCACGTCATGGCAGTATTTT
cdr3_aa: CASSLAPTSWQYF

j_call: TRBJ1-1
clone_size: few
v_call: TRBV5-1
d_call: NA
cdr3_nt: TGCGCCAGCAGCCTGCGCCTGGGACAGAACACTGAAGCTTTCTTT
cdr3_aa: CASSLRLGQNTEAFF

j_call: TRBJ1-1
clone_size: NA
v_call: TRBV20-1
d_call: TRBD1
cdr3_nt: TGCAGTGCTCGGGGACAGCTTAACACTGAAGCTTTCTTT
cdr3_aa: CSARGQLNTEAFF

j_call: TRBJ2-1
clone_size: few
v_call: TRBV4-3
d_call: NA
cdr3_nt: TGCGCCAGCAGCCAAGACCGGGACACCTACAATGAGCAGTTCTTC
cdr3_aa: CASSQDRDTYNEQFF

j_call: TRBJ2-7
clone_size: many
v_call: TRBV7-2
d_call: NA
cdr3_nt: TGTGCCAGCAGCTTTCTCTACGAGCAGTACTTC
cdr3_aa: CASSFLYEQYF

j_call: TRBJ1-1
clone_size: NA
v_call: TRBV15
d_call: NA
cdr3_nt: TGTGCCACCAGCAGAGATCCAACAGCAATGAACACTGAAGCTTTCTTT
cdr3_aa: CATSRDPTAMNTEAFF

j_call: TRBJ2-5
clone_size: few
v_call: TRBV7-9
d_call: TRBD2
cdr3_nt: TGTGCCAGCAGCCACAGCTTAGCGGGGCAGGAGACCCAGTACTTC
cdr3_aa: CASSHSLAGQETQYF

j_call: TRBJ2-3
clone_size: many
v_call: TRBV27
d_call: NA
cdr3_nt: TGTGCCACCGCGGGGAGAAACACAGATACGCAGTATTTT
cdr3_aa: CATAGRNTDTQYF

j_call: TRBJ2-5
clone_size: few
v_call: TRBV7-9
d_call: NA
cdr3_nt: TGTGCCAGCAGCTCCTCGGCCCTCGGCGAGACCCAGTACTTC
cdr3_aa: CASSSSALGETQYF

j_call: TRBJ2-1
clone_size: NA
v_call: TRBV28
d_call: NA
cdr3_nt: TGTGCCAGCAGCCCCCGCGGGGCCTCTCACAATGAGCAGTTCTTC
cdr3_aa: CASSPRGASHNEQFF

j_call: TRBJ2-3
clone_size: many
v_call: TRBV12-3/TRBV12-4
d_call: NA
cdr3_nt: TGTGCCAGCAGTTTATGGGGAGCAGATACGCAGTATTTT
cdr3_aa: CASSLWGADTQYF

j_call: TRBJ1-2
clone_size: NA
v_call: TRBV24-1
d_call: NA
cdr3_nt: TGTGCCACCTTACTGGGACACACTAACTATGGCTACACCTTC
cdr3_aa: CATLLGHTNYGYTF

j_call: TRBJ2-3
clone_size: many
v_call: TRBV29-1
d_call: TRBD2
cdr3_nt: TGCAGCGTCGAGAGAGCGGGGTCCGGAGATACGCAGTATTTT
cdr3_aa: CSVERAGSGDTQYF

j_call: TRBJ2-1
clone_size: NA
v_call: TRBV5-4
d_call: TRBD2
cdr3_nt: TGTGCCAGCAGCTACGGGACTAGCGGGCAGGGGCAGTTCTTC
cdr3_aa: CASSYGTSGQGQFF

j_call: TRBJ2-5
clone_size: few
v_call: TRBV18
d_call: NA
cdr3_nt: TGTGCCAGCTCAGGGACCCAAGAGACCCAGTACTTC
cdr3_aa: CASSGTQETQYF